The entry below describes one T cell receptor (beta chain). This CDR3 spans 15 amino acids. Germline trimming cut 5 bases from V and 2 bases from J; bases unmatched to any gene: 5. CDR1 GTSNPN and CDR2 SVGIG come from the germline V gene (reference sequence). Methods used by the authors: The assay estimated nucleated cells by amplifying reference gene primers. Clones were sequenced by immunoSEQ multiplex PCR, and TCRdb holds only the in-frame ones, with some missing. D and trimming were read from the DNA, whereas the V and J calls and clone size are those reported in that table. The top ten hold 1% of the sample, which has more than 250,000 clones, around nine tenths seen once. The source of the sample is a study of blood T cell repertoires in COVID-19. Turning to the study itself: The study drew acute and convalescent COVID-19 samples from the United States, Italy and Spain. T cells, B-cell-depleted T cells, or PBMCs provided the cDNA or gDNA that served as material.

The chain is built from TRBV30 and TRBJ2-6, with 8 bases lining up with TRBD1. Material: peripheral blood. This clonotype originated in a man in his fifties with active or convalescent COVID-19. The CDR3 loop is CAWGKQGAGANVLTF. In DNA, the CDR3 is TGTGCCTGGGGGAAACAGGGGGCTGGGGCCAACGTCCTGACTTTC.